This section outlines one T cell receptor (beta chain) sequence together with its context. The sample is drawn from a study of cytomegalovirus exposure and HLA in healthy donors. CDR3 size: 17 residues. Germline V gene data show CDR1 as SGHTS and CDR2 as YDEGEE. The V segment lost 4 bases and the J segment 7 bases; nucleotides outside the gene matches: 13. PCR used 60 Vbeta primers and 13 Jbeta primers. Profiled with immunoSEQ multiplex PCR; TCRdb holds only in-frame clones, not every one. The sample lists over 150,000 clones; roughly four fifths were seen once. What was sequenced was PBMCs. V gene TRBV5-8 combines with J gene TRBJ2-1, with 11 bases aligning to TRBD1. The source of this sequence is a man in his fifties or sixties in good health and CMV-seropositive. The CDR3 reads CASSIGTGGLPQNEQFF. The CDR3 bases are TGTGCCAGCAGCATCGGGACAGGGGGACTACCCCAGAATGAGCAGTTCTTC.